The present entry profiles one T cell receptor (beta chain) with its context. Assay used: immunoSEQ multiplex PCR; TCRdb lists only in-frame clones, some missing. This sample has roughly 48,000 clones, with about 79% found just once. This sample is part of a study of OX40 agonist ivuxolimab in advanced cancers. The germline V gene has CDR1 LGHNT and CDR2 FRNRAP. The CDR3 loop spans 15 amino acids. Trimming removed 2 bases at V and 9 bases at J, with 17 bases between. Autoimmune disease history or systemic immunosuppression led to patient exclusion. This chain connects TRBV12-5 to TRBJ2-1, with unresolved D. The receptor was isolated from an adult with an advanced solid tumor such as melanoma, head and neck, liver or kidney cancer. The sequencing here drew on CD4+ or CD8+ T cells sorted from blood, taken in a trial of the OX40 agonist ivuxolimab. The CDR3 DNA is TGTGCTAGTGGTTTGACCCTCATTAGCAGCAGTGAGCAGTTCTTC. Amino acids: CASGLTLISSSEQFF.